This TCR beta chain was profiled in a study of blood T cell repertoires in COVID-19. Measured with immunoSEQ multiplex PCR; TCRdb has only the in-frame clones, and not every one. The data show 160,000 or so clones, about 86% seen once. This CDR3 comprises 17 residues. The V gene lost 5 bases and the J gene lost 0 bases, with 14 bases spanning the gap. CDR1 and CDR2 from the germline V gene are SGHTA and FQGNSA. The TCR comes from an elderly woman with acute or convalescent COVID-19. The chain couples TRBV7-2 to TRBJ2-6, with D possibly TRBD1 on 6 matching bases. Material for sequencing was peripheral blood. CDR3 loop: CASSLRSGASGANVLTF. As DNA, the CDR3 is TGTGCCAGCAGCCTCCGGTCAGGGGCCTCTGGGGCCAACGTCCTGACTTTC.